The 5 T cell receptor beta chains in this list originate from one sample, sequenced in a study of blood T cell repertoires in COVID-19 (dated by TCRdb to about 2020). Libraries were prepared through the immunoSEQ multiplex PCR assay. This immuneACCESS table, as held by TCRdb, lists in-frame sequences with V and J called but not all clones. Of the missing ones, under half trace to an unresolved V gene in checked studies; the others have no known cause. Recorded for this sample are under 30,000 clones; 80% to 90% of them occurred a single time. The ten largest clones add up to roughly 24% of the sample. Input material: peripheral blood. The receptor set was obtained from a human donor with active COVID-19. The donor label of this sample is uncertain.

This clone was found a few times. CDR3 amino acids: CASSPTGSGNTIYF. In nucleotides, the CDR3 is TGCGCCAGCAGCCCAACAGGGTCTGGAAACACCATATATTTT. The rearrangement joins TRBV4-1 to TRBJ1-3, with D possibly TRBD1 on 6 matching bases. V was shortened by 4 bases and J by 1 base, with 8 bases between the two germline ends. Germline loops: CDR1 MGHRA, CDR2 YSYEKL. The CDR3 is made up of 14 amino acids.

This chain uses TRBV11-2 with TRBJ2-3, with 8 bases identical to TRBD2. V gave up 1 base and J gave up 5 bases; unmatched junction bases: 8. The CDR3 contains 16 residues. CDR1 is SGHAT, CDR2 FQNNGV, per germline. The CDR3 coding sequence is TGTGCCAGCAGCTTAGGGCGGGGGGCGTTCCTAGATACGCAGTATTTT. It is translated as CASSLGRGAFLDTQYF.

This chain uses TRBV12-5 with TRBJ2-3; 9 bases line up with TRBD2. V gave up 5 bases and J gave up 2 bases; unmatched junction bases: 8. The germline V gene encodes CDR1 LGHNT and CDR2 FRNRAP. This CDR3 comprises 16 residues. For the CDR3, the DNA is TGTGCTAGTGGTCCAGTGGTAGCGGGGGTCACAGATACGCAGTATTTT. This translates into CASGPVVAGVTDTQYF. Looking up the rest from reference TRBV12-5 and TRBJ2-3 gives the full variable domain: DARVTQTPRHKVTEMGQEVTMRCQPILGHNTVFWYRQTMMQGLELLAYFRNRAPLDDSGMPKDRFSAEMPDATLATLKIQPSEPRDSAVYFCASGPVVAGVTDTQYFGPGTRLTVL.

This clone was seen only a few times. CDR3 DNA sequence: TGTGCCAGCAGTTTAGACTCTAGCGGGAGGGCGGACACCGGGGAGCTGTTTTTT. This sequence encodes CASSLDSSGRADTGELFF. The chain uses TRBV27 and TRBJ2-2, with 12 positions matching TRBD2. J lost 3 bases, V lost 2 bases, and 7 bases had no gene match. CDR1 and CDR2 (germline): MNHEY, SMNVEV (reference sequence). This CDR3 comprises 18 residues.

The rearrangement links TRBV19 to TRBJ2-2; 9 positions match TRBD2. The CDR3 spans 15 residues. The ends lost 6 bases at V and 6 bases at J; junction bases unmatched: 8. Germline values: CDR1 LNHDA, CDR2 SQIVND (reference sequence). The CDR3: CASRGTSGGSGELFF. In nucleotides, the CDR3 is TGTGCCAGTAGAGGCACCAGCGGGGGGTCCGGGGAGCTGTTTTTT.